This entry is about one TCR beta chain. Produced via immunoSEQ multiplex PCR; TCRdb's table is partial and in-frame only. Here the sample spans around 20,000 clones, 65% to 70% being singletons. This sample was included in a study of somatic mutations in cytotoxic T cells in rheumatoid arthritis. V dropped 6 bases and J dropped 6 bases, with 11 bases sitting between them. The CDR3 has 11 residues. CDR1 DFQATT and CDR2 SNEGSKA come from the germline V gene (reference sequence). Sequences were obtained from CD8+ T cells sorted from blood. The genes are TRBV20-1 and TRBJ1-2; D remains unclear. This TCR came from an adult with rheumatoid arthritis. CDR3 residues: CSAPRYDGYTF. The CDR3 region has the DNA TGCAGTGCCCCCAGATACGATGGCTACACCTTC.